The 25 T cell receptor beta chains reported below all come from one sample, sequenced in a study of blood T cell repertoires in COVID-19. Sequenced by immunoSEQ multiplex PCR; TCRdb stores in-frame clones only, minus some. Of over 45,000 clones listed, roughly 85% are singletons. The sequencing sample was made of peripheral blood. The receptors shown here come from a human donor in a cohort sampled during active COVID-19.

This clone has just a few counts. The final CDR3 position lacks the conserved phenylalanine or tryptophan, pointing to a likely read error. The limits of the CDR3 on the DNA are not certain, so only TCRdb's listed CDR3 is given. The chain links TRBV29-1 to TRBJ1-2; the DNA was not compared with TRBD1, the D call given in the table. The CDR3 length is 8 residues, termini included. From germline, CDR1 is SQVTM and CDR2 ANQGSEA. The CDR3 loop reads CSGTTGGV.

This clone was counted between two and nine times. The rearrangement links TRBV5-6 to TRBJ1-1, with D hard to call. The CDR3 is made up of 12 amino acids. Trimming took off 3 bases at V and 4 bases at J, with 7 bases between the two ends. Per the germline V gene, CDR1 is SGHDT and CDR2 is YYEEEE. CDR3: CASSYGFTEAFF. As DNA, the CDR3 is TGTGCCAGCAGCTATGGCTTCACTGAAGCTTTCTTT. The full variable domain, completed using reference TRBV5-6 and TRBJ1-1, is DAGVTQSPTHLIKTRGQQVTLRCSPKSGHDTVSWYQQALGQGPQFIFQYYEEEERQRGNFPDRFSGHQFPNYSSELNVNALLLGDSALYLCASSYGFTEAFFGQGTRLTVV.

The chain uses TRBV19 and TRBJ1-6; 8 bases are shared with TRBD1. CDR1 LNHDA and CDR2 SQIVND come from the germline V gene (reference sequence). The length of the CDR3 is 14 residues. The V and J ends lost 4 bases and 7 bases, in that order; junction bases with no gene match: 3. CDR3 DNA sequence: TGTGCCAGTAGTACCCGACAGGGGAATTCACCCCTCCACTTT. This codes for CASSTRQGNSPLHF. The whole variable domain, filled in from reference TRBV19 and TRBJ1-6, reads DGGITQSPKYLFRKEGQNVTLSCEQNLNHDAMYWYRQDPGQGLRLIYYSQIVNDFQKGDIAEGYSVSREKKESFPLTVTSAQKNPTAFYLCASSTRQGNSPLHFGNGTRLTVT.

The chain links TRBV9 to TRBJ2-6; D might be TRBD1 (6 bases). Germline CDR1 and CDR2: SGDLS and YYNGEE. The CDR3 is made up of 18 amino acids. V shed 4 bases and J shed 0 bases, with 17 bases lying between them. CDR3 region: CASSTPRDIISGANVLTF. The CDR3 DNA sequence: TGTGCCAGCAGCACCCCCCGGGACATTATCTCTGGGGCCAACGTCCTGACTTTC.

This chain uses TRBV29-1 with TRBJ2-2; the match to TRBD2 covers 11 bases. The germline gives CDR1 SQVTM, CDR2 ANQGSEA. The CDR3 consists of 15 residues. Trimming at V came to 6 bases and at J to 4 bases, leaving 7 bases not matched to a gene. The CDR3 nucleotides read TGCAGCGTGCCCGGGACTAGCGGAAGCACCGGGGAGCTGTTTTTT. Protein: CSVPGTSGSTGELFF.

The chain is built from TRBV28 and TRBJ2-7; 9 bases align to TRBD2. Per germline, CDR1 MDHEN and CDR2 SYDVKM. CDR3 size: 14 residues. Trimming at V came to 3 bases and at J to 8 bases, leaving 8 bases not matched to a gene. For the CDR3, the DNA is TGTGCCAGCAGTTTGCACGGGACTAGCCTCCAGCAGTACTTC. Amino acid sequence: CASSLHGTSLQQYF.

The chain links TRBV7-2 to TRBJ1-1; 7 nucleotides match TRBD1. Germline V gene data show CDR1 as SGHTA and CDR2 as FQGNSA. The CDR3 runs to 13 residues. The trim removed 5 bases at V and 4 bases at J, leaving 4 bases unmatched. The CDR3 protein is CASSRTGFTEAFF. CDR3 in DNA: TGTGCCAGCAGCCGGACAGGTTTCACTGAAGCTTTCTTT.

CDR3 sequence (DNA): TGTGCCAGCAGTGGAGTAGCGGGAGACAATGAGCAGTTCTTC. Translation: CASSGVAGDNEQFF. The chain employs TRBV25-1 and TRBJ2-1; 9 bases are a match to TRBD2. CDR1 and CDR2 (germline): MGHDK, SYGVNS. V dropped 4 bases and J dropped 5; count of bases not matched to a gene: 3. The CDR3 runs 14 residues.

The chain joins TRBV6-2 or TRBV6-3 to TRBJ2-1; D may be TRBD1 (5 bases). Germline CDR1 and CDR2: MNHEY and SVGEGT. There are 13 residues in the CDR3. The V end was cut by 6 bases, the J end by 12 bases, with 18 bases between. The CDR3 region has the DNA TGTGCCAGCAGCCGACGAACAGGCGGTGGGCAGTTCTTC. Protein sequence: CASSRRTGGGQFF.

This clone was found once. The chain uses TRBV12-5 and TRBJ1-1; 8 bases fit TRBD1. This CDR3 spans 15 amino acids. Losses at the gene ends were 5 bases for V and 0 bases for J; bases not matched to a gene: 5. Germline V CDR1 and CDR2: LGHNT, FRNRAP. The DNA of the CDR3 is TGTGCTAGTGGTCCCGGGACAGGTTTGAACACTGAAGCTTTCTTT. Translated: CASGPGTGLNTEAFF.

The CDR3 sequence: CASSEPSGTGRTNYGYTF. As DNA, the CDR3 is TGTGCCAGCAGTGAACCTTCCGGGACAGGCCGTACTAACTATGGCTACACCTTC. V is TRBV2 and J is TRBJ1-2; TRBD1 agrees at 8 bases. Germline CDR1 is SNHLY and CDR2 is FYNNEI. The junction had 11 bases not matched to a gene; V was cut back by 2 bases and J by 0 bases. The length of the CDR3 is 18 residues.

The CDR3 DNA reads TGCGCCAGCAGCTCCGTAGCGGGAGGGCCGAGGCGCACAGATACGCAGTATTTT. Translating it yields CASSSVAGGPRRTDTQYF. The rearrangement uses TRBV5-1 and TRBJ2-3, with TRBD2 matching 11 bases. V lost 3 bases and J lost 1; bases outside the gene matches: 10. The CDR3 covers 18 residues. The germline V gene encodes CDR1 SGHRS and CDR2 YFSETQ. The whole variable domain, remainder taken from reference TRBV5-1 and TRBJ2-3, is KAGVTQTPRYLIKTRGQQVTLSCSPISGHRSVSWYQQTPGQGLQFLFEYFSETQRNKGNFPGRFSGRQFSNSRSEMNVSTLELGDSALYLCASSSVAGGPRRTDTQYFGPGTRLTVL.

This clone has a handful of counts. The genes are TRBV18 and TRBJ1-5, with unresolved D. With 3 bases removed from V and 2 bases from J, the gap between germline ends came to 20 bases. CDR3 size: 18 residues. Germline V gives CDR1 KGHSH, CDR2 LQKENI. The CDR3 loop is CASSPSRGGPLGNQPQHF. The CDR3 nucleotides are TGTGCCAGCTCACCTTCCCGGGGAGGGCCGTTGGGCAATCAGCCCCAGCATTTT.

V gene TRBV9 combines with J gene TRBJ2-7; 7 positions agree with TRBD2. Looked up from germline, CDR1 is SGDLS and CDR2 is YYNGEE. Trimming removed 3 bases from V and 3 bases from J; junction bases left unmatched: 6. This CDR3 has 14 residues. The CDR3 nucleotides read TGTGCCAGCAGCGAAGGACTAGGAGGCTACGAGCAGTACTTC. Amino acid sequence: CASSEGLGGYEQYF.

V usage is TRBV4-3 and J usage is TRBJ2-1; D unclear. V gave up 0 bases and J gave up 0 bases, with 6 bases separating them. The CDR3 length is 15 residues. Germline values: CDR1 LGHNA, CDR2 YSLEER. The CDR3, as DNA: TGCGCCAGCAGCCAAGACAGGATCTCCTACAATGAGCAGTTCTTC. It translates to CASSQDRISYNEQFF.

The rearrangement links TRBV4-3 to TRBJ1-6; 7 nucleotides line up with TRBD1. With 0 bases clipped from V and 10 bases from J, the junction kept 9 bases outside the gene matches. This CDR3 is 16 amino acids long. CDR1 and CDR2 from the germline V gene are LGHNA and YSLEER. CDR3 in DNA: TGCGCCAGCAGCCAAGATCGGGGCAGGGGGGTCTCACCCCTCCACTTT. This sequence encodes CASSQDRGRGVSPLHF.

The chain links TRBV5-6 to TRBJ2-3, with 10 positions matching TRBD2. The germline gives CDR1 SGHDT, CDR2 YYEEEE. This CDR3 is built from 15 residues. Trimming took 2 bases from V and 6 from J; bases not matched to a gene: 6. CDR3 region: CASSFASGSMDTQYF. CDR3 coding DNA: TGTGCCAGCAGCTTTGCTAGCGGGAGTATGGATACGCAGTATTTT.

This rearrangement joins TRBV5-1 to TRBJ2-3, with D maybe TRBD1 (5 bases). Trimming removed 3 bases at V and 0 bases at J, with 11 bases between. CDR1 and CDR2 from the germline V gene are SGHRS and YFSETQ. This CDR3 comprises 15 residues. CDR3 sequence reads: CASSYQTVSTDTQYF. The CDR3 DNA reads TGCGCCAGCAGCTACCAGACAGTAAGCACAGATACGCAGTATTTT.

This clone was observed a few times. The gene calls are TRBV5-1 and TRBJ1-1; possible D gene TRBD1, 6 bases. This CDR3 is 14 amino acids long. CDR1 and CDR2 (germline): SGHRS, YFSETQ. Trimming shortened V by 0 bases and J by 1 base, and 7 bases separated the two germline ends. The CDR3 DNA reads as TGCGCCAGCAGCTTGGACAGGGCGAACACTGAAGCTTTCTTT. Its protein is CASSLDRANTEAFF.

The chain uses TRBV7-2 and TRBJ1-1, with TRBD1 as a possible D gene (5 bases). Germline V gene sequence: CDR1 SGHTA, CDR2 FQGNSA. The length of the CDR3 is 17 residues. Trimming shortened V by 0 bases and J by 5 bases, and 19 bases separated the two germline ends. The CDR3 sequence: CASSLARVGRANTEAFF. Written as DNA, the CDR3 is TGTGCCAGCAGCTTAGCGAGAGTTGGCAGGGCGAATACTGAAGCTTTCTTT. Full variable domain (missing parts from reference TRBV7-2 and TRBJ1-1): GAGVSQSPSNKVTEKGKDVELRCDPISGHTALYWYRQSLGQGLEFLIYFQGNSAPDKSGLPSDRFSAERTGGSVSTLTIQRTQQEDSAVYLCASSLARVGRANTEAFFGQGTRLTVV.

V usage is TRBV5-6 and J usage is TRBJ2-7; 9 bases line up with TRBD2. The CDR3 runs 13 residues. The V segment lost 1 base and the J segment 4 bases; nucleotides outside the gene matches: 0. Germline V gene lookup returns CDR1 SGHDT and CDR2 YYEEEE. Here the CDR3 DNA reads TGTGCCAGCAGCTTGACTAGCGGGTACGAGCAGTACTTC. This codes for CASSLTSGYEQYF.

The chain links TRBV3-1 (or the pseudogene TRBV3-2) to TRBJ2-5, with 10 bases matching TRBD1. Germline V CDR1 and CDR2: LGHDT, YNNKEL (reference sequence). The CDR3 has 13 residues. With V trimmed by 4 bases and J by 4 bases, 0 bases remained unmatched. The CDR3 nucleotides are TGTGCCAGCAGCCGACAGGGGGCAGAGACCCAGTACTTC. As protein: CASSRQGAETQYF.

In DNA form, the CDR3 reads TGTGCCAGCAGTCTCAATCGACTAGCGTTCCTCACAGATACGCAGTATTTT. Its protein is CASSLNRLAFLTDTQYF. The chain links TRBV27 to TRBJ2-3, with 8 positions matching TRBD2. CDR3 size: 17 residues. CDR1 and CDR2 from the germline V gene are MNHEY and SMNVEV (reference sequence). Trimming cost V 5 bases and J 2 bases; bases outside gene matches: 12.

This clone was seen a handful of times. This chain uses TRBV5-1 with TRBJ1-2; D not certain. With 6 bases removed from V and 4 bases from J, the gap between germline ends came to 13 bases. This CDR3 has 13 amino acids. Germline V gene data show CDR1 as SGHRS and CDR2 as YFSETQ. The CDR3 reads CASTPSQSYGYTF. The CDR3, as DNA: TGCGCCAGCACCCCCAGTCAATCCTATGGCTACACCTTC. Looking up the rest from reference TRBV5-1 and TRBJ1-2 gives the full variable domain: KAGVTQTPRYLIKTRGQQVTLSCSPISGHRSVSWYQQTPGQGLQFLFEYFSETQRNKGNFPGRFSGRQFSNSRSEMNVSTLELGDSALYLCASTPSQSYGYTFGSGTRLTVV.

The V and J genes are TRBV9 and TRBJ2-2, with TRBD2 as a possible D gene (6 bases). The germline CDR1 and CDR2 sequences are SGDLS and YYNGEE. Trimming took 3 bases from V and 0 from J, leaving 21 bases between them. The CDR3 runs to 19 residues. In nucleotides, the CDR3 is TGTGCCAGCAGCGCAGGTGTGGGGAGGACTAATACGAACACCGGGGAGCTGTTTTTT. Amino acid sequence: CASSAGVGRTNTNTGELFF.